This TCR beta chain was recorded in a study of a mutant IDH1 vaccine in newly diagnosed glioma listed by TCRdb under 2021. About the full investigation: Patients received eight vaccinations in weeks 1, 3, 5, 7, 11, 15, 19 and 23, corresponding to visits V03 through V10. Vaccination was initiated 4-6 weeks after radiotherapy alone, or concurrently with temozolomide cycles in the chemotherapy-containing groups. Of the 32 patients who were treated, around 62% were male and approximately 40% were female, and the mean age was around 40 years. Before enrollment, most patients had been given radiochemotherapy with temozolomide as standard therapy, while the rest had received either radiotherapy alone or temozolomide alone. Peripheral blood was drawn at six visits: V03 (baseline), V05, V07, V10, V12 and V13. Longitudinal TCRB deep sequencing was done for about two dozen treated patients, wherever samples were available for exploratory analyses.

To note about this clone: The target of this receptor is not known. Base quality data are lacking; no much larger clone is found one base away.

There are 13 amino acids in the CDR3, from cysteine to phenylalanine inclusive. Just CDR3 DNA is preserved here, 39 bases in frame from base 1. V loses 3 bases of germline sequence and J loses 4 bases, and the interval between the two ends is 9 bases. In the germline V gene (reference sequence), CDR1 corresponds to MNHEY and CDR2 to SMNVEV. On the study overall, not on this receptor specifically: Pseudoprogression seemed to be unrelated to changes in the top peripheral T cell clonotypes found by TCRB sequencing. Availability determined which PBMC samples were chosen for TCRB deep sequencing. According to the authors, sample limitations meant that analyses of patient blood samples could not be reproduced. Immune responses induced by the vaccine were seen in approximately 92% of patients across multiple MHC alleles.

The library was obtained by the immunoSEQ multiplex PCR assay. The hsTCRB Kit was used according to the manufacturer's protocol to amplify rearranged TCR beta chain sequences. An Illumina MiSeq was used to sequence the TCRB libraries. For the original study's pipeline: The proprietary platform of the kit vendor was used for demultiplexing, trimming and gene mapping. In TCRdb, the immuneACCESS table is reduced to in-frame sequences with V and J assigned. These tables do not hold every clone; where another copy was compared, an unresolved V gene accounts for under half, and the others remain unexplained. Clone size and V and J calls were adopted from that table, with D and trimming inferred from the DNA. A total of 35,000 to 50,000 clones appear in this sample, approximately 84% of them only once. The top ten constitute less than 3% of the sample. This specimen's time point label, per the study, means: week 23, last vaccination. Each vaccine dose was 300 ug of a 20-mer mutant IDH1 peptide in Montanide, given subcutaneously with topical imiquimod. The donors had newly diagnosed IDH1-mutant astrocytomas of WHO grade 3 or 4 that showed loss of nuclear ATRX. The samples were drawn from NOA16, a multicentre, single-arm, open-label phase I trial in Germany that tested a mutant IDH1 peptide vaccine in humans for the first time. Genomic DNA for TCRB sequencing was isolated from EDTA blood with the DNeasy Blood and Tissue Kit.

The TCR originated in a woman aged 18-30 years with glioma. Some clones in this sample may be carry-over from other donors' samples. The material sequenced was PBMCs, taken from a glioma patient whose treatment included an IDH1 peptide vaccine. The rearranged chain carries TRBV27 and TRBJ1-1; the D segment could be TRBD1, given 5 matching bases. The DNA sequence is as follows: TGTGCCAGCAGTTTGGGGGTTAGCACTGAAGCTTTCTTT. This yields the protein CASSLGVSTEAFF.